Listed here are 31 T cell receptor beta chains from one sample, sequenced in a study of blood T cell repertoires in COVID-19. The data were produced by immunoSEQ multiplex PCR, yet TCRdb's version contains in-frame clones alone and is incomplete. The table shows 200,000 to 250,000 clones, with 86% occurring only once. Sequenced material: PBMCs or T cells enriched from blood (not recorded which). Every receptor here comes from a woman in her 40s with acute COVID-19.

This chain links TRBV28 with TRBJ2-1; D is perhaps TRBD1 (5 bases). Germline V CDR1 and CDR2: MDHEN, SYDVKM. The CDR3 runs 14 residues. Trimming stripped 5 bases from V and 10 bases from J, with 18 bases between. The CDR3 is CASSDLRAGWEQFF. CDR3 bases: TGTGCCAGCAGTGACCTTCGGGCAGGGTGGGAGCAGTTCTTC.

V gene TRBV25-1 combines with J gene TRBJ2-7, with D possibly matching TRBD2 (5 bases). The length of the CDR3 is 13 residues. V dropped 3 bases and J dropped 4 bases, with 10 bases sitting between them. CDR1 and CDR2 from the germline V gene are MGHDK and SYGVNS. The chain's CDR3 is CASSDGGLYEQYF. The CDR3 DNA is TGTGCCAGCAGTGACGGCGGACTGTACGAGCAGTACTTC.

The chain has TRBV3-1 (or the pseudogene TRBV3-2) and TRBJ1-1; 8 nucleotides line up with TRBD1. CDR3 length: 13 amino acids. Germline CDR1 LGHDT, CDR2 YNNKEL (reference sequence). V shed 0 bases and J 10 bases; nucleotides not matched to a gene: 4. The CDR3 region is CASSQEIGQGAFF. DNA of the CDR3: TGTGCCAGCAGCCAAGAGATTGGACAGGGAGCTTTCTTT.

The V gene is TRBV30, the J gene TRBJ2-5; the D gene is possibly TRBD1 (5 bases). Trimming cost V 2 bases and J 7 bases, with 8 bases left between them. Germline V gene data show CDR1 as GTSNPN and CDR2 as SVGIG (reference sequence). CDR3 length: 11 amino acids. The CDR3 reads CAWSKRGTQYF. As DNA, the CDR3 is TGTGCCTGGAGTAAAAGGGGGACCCAGTACTTC.

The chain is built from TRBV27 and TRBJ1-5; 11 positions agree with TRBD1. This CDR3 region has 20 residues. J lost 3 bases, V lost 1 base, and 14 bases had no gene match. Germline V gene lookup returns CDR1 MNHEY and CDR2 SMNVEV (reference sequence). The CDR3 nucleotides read TGTGCCAGCAGTTTATTTGGGACAGGGGGACTTGTGGGTCCCAATCAGCCCCAGCATTTT. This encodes CASSLFGTGGLVGPNQPQHF.

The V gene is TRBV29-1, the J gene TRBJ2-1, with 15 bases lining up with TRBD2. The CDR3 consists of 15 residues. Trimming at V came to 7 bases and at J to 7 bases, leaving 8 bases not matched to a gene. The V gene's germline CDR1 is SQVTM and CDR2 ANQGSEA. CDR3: CSAYSGLAGGNEQFF. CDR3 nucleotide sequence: TGCAGCGCGTATTCCGGACTAGCGGGAGGGAATGAGCAGTTCTTC.

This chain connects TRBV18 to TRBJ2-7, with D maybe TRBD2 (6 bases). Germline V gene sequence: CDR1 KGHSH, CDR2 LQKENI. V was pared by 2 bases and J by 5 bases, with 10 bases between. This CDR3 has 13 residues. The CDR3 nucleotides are TGTGCCAGCTCACCAAGATGGGGGGACGAGCAGTACTTC. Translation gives CASSPRWGDEQYF.

Here the CDR3 reads CASSQSGMNTEAFF. The CDR3, as DNA: TGTGCCAGCAGCCAGTCAGGTATGAACACTGAAGCTTTCTTT. The rearrangement links TRBV3-1 (or the pseudogene TRBV3-2) to TRBJ1-1; D uncertain. Trimming removed 3 bases from V and 0 bases from J, with 8 bases in between. Per the germline V gene, CDR1 is LGHDT and CDR2 is YNNKEL (reference sequence). The CDR3 runs 14 residues.

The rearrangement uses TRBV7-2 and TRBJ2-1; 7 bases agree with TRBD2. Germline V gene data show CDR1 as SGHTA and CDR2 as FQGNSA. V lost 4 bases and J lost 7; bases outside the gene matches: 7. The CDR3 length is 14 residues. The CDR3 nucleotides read TGTGCCAGCAGCTCCCGAAGGCGGGAGAATGAGCAGTTCTTC. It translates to CASSSRRRENEQFF.

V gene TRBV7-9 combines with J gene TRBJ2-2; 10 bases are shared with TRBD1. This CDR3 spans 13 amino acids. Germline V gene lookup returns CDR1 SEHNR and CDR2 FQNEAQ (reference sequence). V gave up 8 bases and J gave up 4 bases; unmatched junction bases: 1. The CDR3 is CASDRGLTGELFF. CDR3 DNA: TGTGCCAGCGACAGGGGGCTCACCGGGGAGCTGTTTTTT.

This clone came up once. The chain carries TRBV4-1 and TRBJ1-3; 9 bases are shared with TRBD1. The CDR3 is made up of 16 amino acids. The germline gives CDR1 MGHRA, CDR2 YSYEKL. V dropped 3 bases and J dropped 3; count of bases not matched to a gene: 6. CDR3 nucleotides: TGCGCCAGCAGCCAGGTCACAGGGGGCGGTGGAAACACCATATATTTT. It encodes CASSQVTGGGGNTIYF.

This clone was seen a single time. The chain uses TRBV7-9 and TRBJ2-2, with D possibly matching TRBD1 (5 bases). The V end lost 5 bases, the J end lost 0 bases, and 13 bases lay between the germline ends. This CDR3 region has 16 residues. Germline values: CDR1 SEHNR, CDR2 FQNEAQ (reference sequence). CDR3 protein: CASSPTTVTNTGELFF. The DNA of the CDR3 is TGTGCCAGCAGCCCGACGACAGTGACGAACACCGGGGAGCTGTTTTTT.

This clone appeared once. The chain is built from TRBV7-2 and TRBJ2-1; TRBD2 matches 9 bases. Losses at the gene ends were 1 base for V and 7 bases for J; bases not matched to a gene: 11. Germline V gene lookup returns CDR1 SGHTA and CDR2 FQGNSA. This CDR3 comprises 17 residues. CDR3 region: CASSLDAAGGPKNEQFF. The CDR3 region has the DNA TGTGCCAGCAGCTTAGATGCGGCGGGAGGGCCAAAAAATGAGCAGTTCTTC.

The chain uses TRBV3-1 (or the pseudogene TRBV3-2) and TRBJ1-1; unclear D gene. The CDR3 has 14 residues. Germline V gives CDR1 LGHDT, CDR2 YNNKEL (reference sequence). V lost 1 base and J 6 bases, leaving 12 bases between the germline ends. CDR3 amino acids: CASSQGWQYAEAFF. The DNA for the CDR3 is TGTGCCAGCAGCCAAGGGTGGCAATACGCTGAAGCTTTCTTT.

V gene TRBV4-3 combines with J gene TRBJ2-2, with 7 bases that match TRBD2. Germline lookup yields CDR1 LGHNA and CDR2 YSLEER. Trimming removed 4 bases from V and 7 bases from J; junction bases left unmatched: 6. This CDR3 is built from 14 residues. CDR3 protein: CASSPAPGGGELFF. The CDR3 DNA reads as TGCGCCAGCAGCCCCGCCCCGGGGGGCGGGGAGCTGTTTTTT.

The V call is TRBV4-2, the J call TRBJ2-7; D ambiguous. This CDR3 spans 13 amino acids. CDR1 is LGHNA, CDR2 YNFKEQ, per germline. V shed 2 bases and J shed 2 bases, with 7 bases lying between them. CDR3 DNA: TGTGCCAGCAGCCAATCAACTACCTACGAGCAGTACTTC. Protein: CASSQSTTYEQYF.

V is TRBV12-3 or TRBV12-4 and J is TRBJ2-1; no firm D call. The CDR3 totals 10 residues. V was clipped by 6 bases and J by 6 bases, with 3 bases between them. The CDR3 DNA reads TGTGCCAGCAGCGGCAATGAGCAGTTCTTC. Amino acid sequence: CASSGNEQFF.

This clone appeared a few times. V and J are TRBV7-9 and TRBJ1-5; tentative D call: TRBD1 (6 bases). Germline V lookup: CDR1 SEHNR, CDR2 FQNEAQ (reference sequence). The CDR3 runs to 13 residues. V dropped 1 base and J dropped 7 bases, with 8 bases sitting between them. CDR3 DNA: TGTGCCAGCAGCTTAGGGACAGAACAGCCCCAGCATTTT. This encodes CASSLGTEQPQHF.

The CDR3: CSASNVGGQYEQFF. The CDR3 nucleotides read TGCAGTGCTAGTAACGTAGGGGGACAATATGAGCAGTTCTTC. This sequence joins TRBV20-1 and TRBJ2-1; D is possibly TRBD1 (6 bases). Germline CDR1 is DFQATT and CDR2 is SNEGSKA (reference sequence). The CDR3 runs 14 residues. V was trimmed by 3 bases and J by 8 bases, leaving 17 bases between them.

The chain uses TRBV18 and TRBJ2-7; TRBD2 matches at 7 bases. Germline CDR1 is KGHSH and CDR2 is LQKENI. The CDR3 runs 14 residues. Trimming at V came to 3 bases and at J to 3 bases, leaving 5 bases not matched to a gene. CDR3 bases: TGTGCCAGCTCACCCGGGGAGGGCCTCTACGAGCAGTACTTC. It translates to CASSPGEGLYEQYF.

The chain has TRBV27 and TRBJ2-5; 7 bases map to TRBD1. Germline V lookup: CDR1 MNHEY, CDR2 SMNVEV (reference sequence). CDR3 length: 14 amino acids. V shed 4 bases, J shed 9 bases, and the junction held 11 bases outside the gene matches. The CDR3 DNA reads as TGTGCCAGCAGTTCCCGGGACAGCTGGTTTGCCCAGTACTTC. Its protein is CASSSRDSWFAQYF.

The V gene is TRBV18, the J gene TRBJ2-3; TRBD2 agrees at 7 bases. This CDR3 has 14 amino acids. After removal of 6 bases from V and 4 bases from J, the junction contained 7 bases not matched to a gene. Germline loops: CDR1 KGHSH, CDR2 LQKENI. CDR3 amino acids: CASSTRRGADTQYF. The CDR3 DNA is TGTGCCAGCTCTACTCGCCGGGGGGCAGATACGCAGTATTTT. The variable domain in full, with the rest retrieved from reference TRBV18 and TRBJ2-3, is NAGVMQNPRHLVRRRGQEARLRCSPMKGHSHVYWYRQLPEEGLKFMVYLQKENIIDESGMPKERFSAEFPKEGPSILRIQQVVRGDSAAYFCASSTRRGADTQYFGPGTRLTVL.

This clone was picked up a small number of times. The DNA of the CDR3 is TGTGCCAGCAGCGTAGCGGCAGGGGGACTTGAGCAGTTCTTC. Its protein is CASSVAAGGLEQFF. This chain links TRBV9 with TRBJ2-1, with D perhaps TRBD1 (7 bases). CDR1 is SGDLS and CDR2 is YYNGEE in the germline V gene. The germline V and J ends were trimmed by 0 bases and 9 bases, with 13 bases remaining between them. The CDR3 contains 14 residues.

The chain's CDR3 is CASSLGRQWFADTEAFF. The CDR3 DNA follows: TGTGCCAGCAGTTTAGGTAGACAGTGGTTCGCGGACACTGAAGCTTTCTTT. V is TRBV28 and J is TRBJ1-1; D is perhaps TRBD1 (5 bases). The germline V and J ends were trimmed by 2 bases and 3 bases, with 19 bases remaining between them. The CDR3 has 17 residues. Germline CDR1 reads MDHEN; CDR2 reads SYDVKM.

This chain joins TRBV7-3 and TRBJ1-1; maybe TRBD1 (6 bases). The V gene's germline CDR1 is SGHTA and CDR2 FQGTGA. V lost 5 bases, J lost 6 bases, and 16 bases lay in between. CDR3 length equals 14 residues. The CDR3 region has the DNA TGTGCCAGCAGCGAATTGGGGGCAAGCGCTGAAGCTTTCTTT. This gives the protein CASSELGASAEAFF.

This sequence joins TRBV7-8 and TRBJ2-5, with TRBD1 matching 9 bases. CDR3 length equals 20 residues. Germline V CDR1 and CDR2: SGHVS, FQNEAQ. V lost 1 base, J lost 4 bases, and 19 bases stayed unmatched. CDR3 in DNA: TGTGCCAGCAGCTTAGTCTATTCTAACAGGGGGCCACGAATGGTAGAGACCCAGTACTTC. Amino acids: CASSLVYSNRGPRMVETQYF.

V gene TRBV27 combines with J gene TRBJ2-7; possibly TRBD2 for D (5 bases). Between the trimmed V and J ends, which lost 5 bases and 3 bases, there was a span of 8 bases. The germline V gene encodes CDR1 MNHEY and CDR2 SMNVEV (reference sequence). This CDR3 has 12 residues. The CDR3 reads CASSPGGYEQYF. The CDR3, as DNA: TGTGCCAGCAGTCCCGGAGGCTACGAGCAGTACTTC.

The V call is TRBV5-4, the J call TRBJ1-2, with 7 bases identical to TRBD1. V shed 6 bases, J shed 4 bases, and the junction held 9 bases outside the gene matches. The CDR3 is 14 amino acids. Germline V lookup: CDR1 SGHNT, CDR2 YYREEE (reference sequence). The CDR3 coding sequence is TGTGCCAGCACGCGGCAGGGGGACAGCTATGGCTACACCTTC. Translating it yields CASTRQGDSYGYTF.

The DNA for the CDR3 is TGTGCCACCAGTGATTCAGGGGAGACTGAAGCTTTCTTT. Its translation: CATSDSGETEAFF. This chain joins TRBV24-1 and TRBJ1-1; D perhaps matches TRBD1 (6 bases). Trimming cost V 2 bases and J 5 bases, with 8 bases left between them. CDR1 and CDR2 (germline): KGHDR, SFDVKD. The CDR3 has 13 amino acids.

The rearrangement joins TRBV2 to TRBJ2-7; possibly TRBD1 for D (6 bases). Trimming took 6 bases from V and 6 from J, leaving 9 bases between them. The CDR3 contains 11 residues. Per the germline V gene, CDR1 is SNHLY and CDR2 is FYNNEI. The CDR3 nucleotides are TGTGCCAGCAGGCTGACAGGCGAGCAGTACTTC. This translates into CASRLTGEQYF.

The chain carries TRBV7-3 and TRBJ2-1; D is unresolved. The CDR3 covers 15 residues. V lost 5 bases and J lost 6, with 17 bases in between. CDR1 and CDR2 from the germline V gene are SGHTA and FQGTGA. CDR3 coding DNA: TGTGCCAGCAGCCCATCACCGCGGAGTCCCAATGAGCAGTTCTTC. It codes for CASSPSPRSPNEQFF.